The entry that follows covers one T cell receptor (beta chain) sequence. This sample was taken from a study of blood T cell repertoires in COVID-19. As originally analysed: Estimation of nucleated cell counts relied on the amplification of reference gene primers. Profiling relied on immunoSEQ multiplex PCR, and the TCRdb table lists in-frame clones only, not all of them. The V and J calls and the clone size are those of that table, but D and trimming were determined from the DNA. The data hold 100,000 to 150,000 clones, with about 80% observed a single time. Germline V gene sequence: CDR1 SNHLY, CDR2 FYNNEI. The CDR3 consists of 14 residues. The V end lost 8 bases, the J end lost 8 bases, and 18 bases lay between the germline ends. Participants reported their clinical history, and cohort assignment relied on those reports.

This clonotype was obtained from a man aged 40-50 years with acute COVID-19. This chain uses TRBV2 with TRBJ1-4, with D possibly being TRBD1 (5 bases). The sample was PBMCs or T cells enriched from blood (not recorded which). CDR3 residues: CASGVVAAGEKLFF. In nucleotides, the CDR3 is TGTGCCAGCGGGGTGGTGGCCGCAGGGGAAAAACTGTTTTTT.